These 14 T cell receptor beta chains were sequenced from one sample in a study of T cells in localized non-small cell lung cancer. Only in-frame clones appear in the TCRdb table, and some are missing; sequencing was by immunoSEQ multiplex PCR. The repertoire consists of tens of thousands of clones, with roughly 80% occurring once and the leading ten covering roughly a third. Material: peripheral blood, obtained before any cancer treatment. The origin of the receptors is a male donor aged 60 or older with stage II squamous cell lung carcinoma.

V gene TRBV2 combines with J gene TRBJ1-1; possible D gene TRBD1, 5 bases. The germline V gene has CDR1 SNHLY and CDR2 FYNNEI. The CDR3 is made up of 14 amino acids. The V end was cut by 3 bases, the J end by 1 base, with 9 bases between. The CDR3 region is CASSDGTQNTEAFF. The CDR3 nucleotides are TGTGCCAGCAGTGATGGGACTCAGAACACTGAAGCTTTCTTT.

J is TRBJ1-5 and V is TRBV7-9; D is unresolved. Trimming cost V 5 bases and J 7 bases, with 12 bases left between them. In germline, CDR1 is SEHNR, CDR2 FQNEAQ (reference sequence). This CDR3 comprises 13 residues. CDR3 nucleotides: TGTGCCAGCAGCCCTAGAAAGGGACAGCCCCAGCATTTT. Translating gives CASSPRKGQPQHF.

CDR3 in amino acids: CASSQNPTGLNGYTF. The CDR3 coding sequence is TGTGCCAGCAGCCAAAACCCTACAGGGCTCAATGGCTACACCTTC. This sequence joins TRBV16 and TRBJ1-2; weak D call: TRBD1 (6 bases). CDR1 KGHSY and CDR2 FQNENV come from the germline V gene. This CDR3 spans 15 amino acids. Trimming took off 2 bases at V and 6 bases at J, with 16 bases between the two ends. The whole variable domain, filled in from reference TRBV16 and TRBJ1-2, reads GEEVAQTPKHLVRGEGQKAKLYCAPIKGHSYVFWYQQVLKNEFKFLISFQNENVFDETGMPKERFSAKCLPNSPCSLEIQATKLEDSAVYFCASSQNPTGLNGYTFGSGTRLTVV.

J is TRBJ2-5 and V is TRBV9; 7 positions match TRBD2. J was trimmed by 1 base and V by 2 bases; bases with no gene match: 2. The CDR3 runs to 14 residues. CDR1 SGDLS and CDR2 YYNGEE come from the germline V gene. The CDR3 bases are TGTGCCAGCAGCGTCACGGGGGGCCAAGAGACCCAGTACTTC. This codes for CASSVTGGQETQYF.

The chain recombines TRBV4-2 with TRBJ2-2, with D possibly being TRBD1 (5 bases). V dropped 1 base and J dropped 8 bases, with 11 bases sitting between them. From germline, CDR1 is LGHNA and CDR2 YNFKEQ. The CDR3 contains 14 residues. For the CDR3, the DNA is TGTGCCAGCAGCCAAGGATGGGCAGGGGGGGAGCTGTTTTTT. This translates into CASSQGWAGGELFF.

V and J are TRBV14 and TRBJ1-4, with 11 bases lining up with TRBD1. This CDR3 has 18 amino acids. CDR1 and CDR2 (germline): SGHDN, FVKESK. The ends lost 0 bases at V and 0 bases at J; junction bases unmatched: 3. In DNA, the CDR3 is TGTGCCAGCAGCCAAGACGCGGGACAGGGGGCAACTAATGAAAAACTGTTTTTT. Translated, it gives CASSQDAGQGATNEKLFF. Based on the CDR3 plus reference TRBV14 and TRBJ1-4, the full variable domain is EAGVTQFPSHSVIEKGQTVTLRCDPISGHDNLYWYRRVMGKEIKFLLHFVKESKQDESGMPNNRFLAERTGGTYSTLKVQPAELEDSGVYFCASSQDAGQGATNEKLFFGSGTQLSVL.

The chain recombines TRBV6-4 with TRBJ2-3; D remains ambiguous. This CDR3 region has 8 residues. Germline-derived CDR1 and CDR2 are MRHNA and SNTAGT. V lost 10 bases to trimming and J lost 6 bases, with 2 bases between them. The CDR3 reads CAKDTQYF. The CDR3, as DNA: TGTGCCAAGGATACGCAGTATTTT.

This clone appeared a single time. CDR3 DNA: TGTGCCAGCAGGAGGATGGGGAAGAATGAGCAGTTCTTC. Translating gives CASRRMGKNEQFF. The chain uses TRBV5-6 and TRBJ2-1; D uncertain. The ends were cut back, 5 bases at V and 7 bases at J, with 13 bases in the middle. Germline CDR1 is SGHDT and CDR2 is YYEEEE. The CDR3 contains 13 residues.

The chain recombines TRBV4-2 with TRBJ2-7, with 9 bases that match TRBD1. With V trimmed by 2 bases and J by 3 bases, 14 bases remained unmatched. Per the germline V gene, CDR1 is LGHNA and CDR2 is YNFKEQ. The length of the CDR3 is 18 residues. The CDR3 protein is CASSQIPGPGQGFYEQYF. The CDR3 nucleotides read TGTGCCAGCAGCCAAATACCGGGACCGGGACAGGGATTCTACGAGCAGTACTTC.

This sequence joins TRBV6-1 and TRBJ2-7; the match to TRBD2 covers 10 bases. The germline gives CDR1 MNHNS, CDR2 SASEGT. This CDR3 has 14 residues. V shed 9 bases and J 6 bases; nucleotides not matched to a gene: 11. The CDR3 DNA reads TGTGCCAGTCACCTTAGCGGGAGGTTCGGCGAGCAGTACTTC. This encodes CASHLSGRFGEQYF.

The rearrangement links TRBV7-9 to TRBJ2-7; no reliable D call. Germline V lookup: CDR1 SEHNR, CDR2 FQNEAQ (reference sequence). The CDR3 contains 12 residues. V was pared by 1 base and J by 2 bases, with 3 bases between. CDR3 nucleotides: TGTGCCAGCAGCTTAGGAACCTACGAGCAGTACTTC. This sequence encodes CASSLGTYEQYF.

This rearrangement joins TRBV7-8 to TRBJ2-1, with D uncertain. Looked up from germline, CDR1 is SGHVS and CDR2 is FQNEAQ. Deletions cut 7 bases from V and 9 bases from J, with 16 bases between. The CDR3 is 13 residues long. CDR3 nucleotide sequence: TGTGCCAGCACACTACTGGTTCATGGTGAGCAGTTCTTC. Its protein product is CASTLLVHGEQFF.

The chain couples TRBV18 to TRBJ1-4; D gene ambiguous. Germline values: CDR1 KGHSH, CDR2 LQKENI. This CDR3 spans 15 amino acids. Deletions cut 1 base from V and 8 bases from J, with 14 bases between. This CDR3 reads CASSPRAEVKEKLFF. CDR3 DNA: TGTGCCAGCTCACCACGCGCAGAGGTGAAGGAAAAACTGTTTTTT.

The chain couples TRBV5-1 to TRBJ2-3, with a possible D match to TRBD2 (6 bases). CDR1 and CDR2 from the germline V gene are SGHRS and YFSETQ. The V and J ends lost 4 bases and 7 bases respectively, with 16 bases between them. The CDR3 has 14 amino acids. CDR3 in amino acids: CASSPSAVGNTQYF. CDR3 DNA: TGCGCCAGCAGCCCTAGCGCGGTGGGAAATACGCAGTATTTT.